This TCR beta chain originates from a study of blood T cell repertoires in COVID-19. Libraries were prepared by immunoSEQ multiplex PCR; TCRdb keeps only in-frame clonotypes and omits some of them. The table has hundreds of thousands of clones, 87% seen once. After removal of 4 bases from V and 2 bases from J, the junction contained 10 bases not matched to a gene. The CDR3 has 16 amino acids. Germline assignment: CDR1 SGHAT and CDR2 FQNNGV. The sample was PBMCs or T cells enriched from blood (not recorded which). The chain combines TRBV11-2 with TRBJ1-2; 7 positions agree with TRBD1. This TCR derives from a woman between 45 and 60 years old who had recovered from COVID-19. CDR3 amino acids: CASSSEGQDDNYGYTF. The CDR3 DNA sequence: TGTGCCAGCAGCTCCGAAGGACAGGATGACAACTATGGCTACACCTTC.